Reported below is one TCR beta chain. Because the library targeted alpha chains, this beta chain is an off-target read whose size means little. TCRdb reprocessed the RT-PCR reads with MiXCR, giving one entry per CDR3 protein. Altogether about 150 distinct CDR3 sequences are present, roughly 83% being singletons, with the ten largest covering around 17%. Germline CDR1 MGHRA, CDR2 YSYEKL. V was pared by 4 bases and J by 3 bases, with 3 bases of the junction left unmatched. CDR3 size: 14 residues. The sequencing sample was made of memory CD4+ T cells from salivary gland. The clonotype was recovered from a female donor with primary Sjogren's syndrome. This chain links TRBV4-1 with TRBJ1-2, with 9 bases matching TRBD1. CDR3 DNA: TGCGCCAGCAGCCCTTGGACAGGGGACTATGGCTACACCTTC. Residues: CASSPWTGDYGYTF.